This T cell receptor beta chain was retrieved from a study of T cells after yellow fever vaccination. Overall study findings and caveats: A limited proportion of clonotypes was detected within both the CD4 and CD8 compartments. The secondary response was weaker, and its peak arrived faster, on day 5 versus 15. Contaminants from the bulk population, in the form of abundant clonotypes, could be found in FACS-sorted repertoires. Reappearing after the booster were most of the clones from primary vaccination (96% CD4, 70% to 90% CD8).

This clonotype has at least ten counts. Its specificity is unknown. Per the germline V gene, CDR1 is SGHRS and CDR2 is YFSETQ. V shed 4 bases and J shed 0 bases, with 5 bases lying between them. The CDR3 extends over 14 amino acids. One entry per CDR3 protein results from TCRdb running MiXCR on the 5' RACE reads. The sample comprises a few hundred thousand distinct CDR3 sequences, more than 9% of which are singletons, and roughly 18% rests with the top ten. Material: PBMCs, obtained on the day of the first yellow fever vaccination. The chain recombines TRBV5-1 with TRBJ2-6; D gene ambiguous. The clonotype comes from a man aged 18 to 35 who received the YFV17D yellow fever vaccine. The CDR3 DNA reads as TGCGCCAGCAGCGCCTCCTCTGGGGCCAACGTCCTGACTTTC. Translating gives CASSASSGANVLTF.